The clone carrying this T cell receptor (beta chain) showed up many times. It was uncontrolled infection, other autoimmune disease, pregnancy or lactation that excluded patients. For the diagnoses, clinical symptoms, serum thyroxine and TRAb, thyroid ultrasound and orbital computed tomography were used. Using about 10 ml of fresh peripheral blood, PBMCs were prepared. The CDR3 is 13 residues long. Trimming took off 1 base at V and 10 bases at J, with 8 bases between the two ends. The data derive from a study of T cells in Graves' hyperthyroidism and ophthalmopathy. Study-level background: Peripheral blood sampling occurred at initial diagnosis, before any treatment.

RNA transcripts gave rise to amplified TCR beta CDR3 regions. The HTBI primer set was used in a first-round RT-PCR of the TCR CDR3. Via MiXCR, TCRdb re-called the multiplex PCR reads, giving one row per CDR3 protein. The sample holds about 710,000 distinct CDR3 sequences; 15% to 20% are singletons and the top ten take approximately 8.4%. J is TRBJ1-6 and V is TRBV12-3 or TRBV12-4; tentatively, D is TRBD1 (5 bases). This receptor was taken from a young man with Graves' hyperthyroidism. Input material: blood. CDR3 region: CASSLGGKSPLHF. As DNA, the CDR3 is TGTGCCAGCAGTTTAGGGGGGAAATCACCCCTCCACTTT.